Listed below are T cell receptor beta chains from one sample, sequenced in a study of ipilimumab plus nivolumab after autologous stem cell transplantation. Using immunoSEQ multiplex PCR, the repertoire was profiled, and TCRdb retains in-frame clones only, with some absent. The sample carries about 9,800 clones, 55% to 75% recorded once. The material was PBMCs, obtained in a trial of ipilimumab plus nivolumab as post-transplant consolidation. These receptors all come from a female donor with multiple myeloma. Each CDR3 is given with its conserved first and last residue.

v_call: TRBV7-3
cdr3_aa: CASSLIGTSGRETQYF

v_call: TRBV25-1
cdr3_aa: CASSVWTGGGSEAFF

v_call: TRBV7-9
cdr3_aa: CASTPGWTYEQYF

v_call: TRBV6-4
cdr3_aa: CASRIAGGYTGELFF

v_call: TRBV7-9
cdr3_aa: CASSFAGSDTQYF

v_call: TRBV19
cdr3_aa: CASLPASATNEKLFF

v_call: TRBV19
cdr3_aa: CASSPSLAGAHNEQFF

v_call: TRBV2
cdr3_aa: CASSKTGRNQPQHF

v_call: TRBV11-2
cdr3_aa: CASSLARESAVNTEAFF

v_call: TRBV5-4
cdr3_aa: CASSLAPASGRGDTQYF

v_call: TRBV6-5
cdr3_aa: CASSYEQRYGYTF

v_call: TRBV4-1
cdr3_aa: CASSQGATNEKLFF

v_call: TRBV29-1
cdr3_aa: CSVDGTGVSDTQYF

v_call: TRBV6-1
cdr3_aa: CASNDRASNEQFF

v_call: TRBV10-3
cdr3_aa: CAIRGTSGSEDTQYF

v_call: TRBV27
cdr3_aa: CASRQGWTEAFF

v_call: TRBV5-8
cdr3_aa: CASSQLVYFASYEQYF

v_call: TRBV19
cdr3_aa: CASSMTRQDPTRRRRLFYGYTF

v_call: TRBV28
cdr3_aa: CASSLLASGPRETQYF

v_call: TRBV19
cdr3_aa: CASSIPSATSYNEQFF

v_call: TRBV2
cdr3_aa: CASSAGQGDNSPLHF

v_call: TRBV7-9
cdr3_aa: CASAGGNLYEQYF

v_call: TRBV5-4
cdr3_aa: CASSLDSTIYF

v_call: TRBV6-5
cdr3_aa: CASSSPGLASEQYF

v_call: TRBV27
cdr3_aa: CASGRGSGAREQYF

v_call: TRBV5-6
cdr3_aa: CASSVTGVETQYF

v_call: TRBV29-1
cdr3_aa: CSVRTDQETQYF

v_call: TRBV7-3
cdr3_aa: CASSRTGGAYNEQFF

v_call: TRBV5-1
cdr3_aa: CASSWRGQEDTQYF

v_call: TRBV15
cdr3_aa: CATSREVGSGNTIYF